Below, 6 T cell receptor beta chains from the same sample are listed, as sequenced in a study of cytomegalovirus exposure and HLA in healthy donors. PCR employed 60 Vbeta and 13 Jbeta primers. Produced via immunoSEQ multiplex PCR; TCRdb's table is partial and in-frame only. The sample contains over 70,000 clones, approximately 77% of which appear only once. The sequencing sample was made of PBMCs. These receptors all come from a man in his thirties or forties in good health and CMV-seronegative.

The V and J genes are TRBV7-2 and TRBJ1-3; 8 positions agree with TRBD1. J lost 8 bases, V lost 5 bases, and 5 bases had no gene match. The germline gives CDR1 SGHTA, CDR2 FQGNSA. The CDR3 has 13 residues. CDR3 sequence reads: CASSPQQGDTIYF. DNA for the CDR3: TGTGCCAGCAGCCCCCAACAGGGGGACACCATATATTTT.

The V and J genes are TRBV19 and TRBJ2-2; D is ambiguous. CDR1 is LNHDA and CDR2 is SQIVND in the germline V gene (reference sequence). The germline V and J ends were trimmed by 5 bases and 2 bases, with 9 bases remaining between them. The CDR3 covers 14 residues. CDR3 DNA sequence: TGTGCCAGTAGTCCGACAATTAACACCGGGGAGCTGTTTTTT. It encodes CASSPTINTGELFF.

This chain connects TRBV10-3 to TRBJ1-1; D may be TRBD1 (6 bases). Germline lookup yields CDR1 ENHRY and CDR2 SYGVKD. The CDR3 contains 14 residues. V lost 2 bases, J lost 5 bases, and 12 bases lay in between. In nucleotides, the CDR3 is TGTGCCATCAGTGAGACAGGGAAGGATACTGAAGCTTTCTTT. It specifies CAISETGKDTEAFF.

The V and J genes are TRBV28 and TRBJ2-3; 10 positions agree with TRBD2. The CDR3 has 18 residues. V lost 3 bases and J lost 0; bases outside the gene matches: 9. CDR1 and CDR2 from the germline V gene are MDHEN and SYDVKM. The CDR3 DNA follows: TGTGCCAGCAGTTTGTTAGGACTAGCGGACTTAAGCACAGATACGCAGTATTTT. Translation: CASSLLGLADLSTDTQYF. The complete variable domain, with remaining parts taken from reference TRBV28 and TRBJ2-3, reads DVKVTQSSRYLVKRTGEKVFLECVQDMDHENMFWYRQDPGLGLRLIYFSYDVKMKEKGDIPEGYSVSREKKERFSLILESASTNQTSMYLCASSLLGLADLSTDTQYFGPGTRLTVL.

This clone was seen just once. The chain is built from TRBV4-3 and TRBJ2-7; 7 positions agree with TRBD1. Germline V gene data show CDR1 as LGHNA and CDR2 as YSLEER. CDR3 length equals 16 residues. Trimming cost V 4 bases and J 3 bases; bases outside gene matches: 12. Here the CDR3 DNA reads TGCGCCAGCAGCCGAGAAACAGGGGTATTAAGCTACGAGCAGTACTTC. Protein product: CASSRETGVLSYEQYF.

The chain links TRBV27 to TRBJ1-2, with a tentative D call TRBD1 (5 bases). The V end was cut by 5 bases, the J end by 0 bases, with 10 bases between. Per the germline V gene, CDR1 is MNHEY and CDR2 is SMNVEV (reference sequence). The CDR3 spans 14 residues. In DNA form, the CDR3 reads TGTGCCAGCAGTGAAGACAGATCTAACTATGGCTACACCTTC. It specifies CASSEDRSNYGYTF.